Detailed here is one TCR beta chain. The length of the CDR3 is 13 residues. Germline CDR1 reads LNHDA; CDR2 reads SQIVND (reference sequence). Measured with immunoSEQ multiplex PCR; TCRdb has only the in-frame clones, and not every one. The sample includes some 220,000 clones, around nine tenths of them seen just once. The data originate from a study of cytomegalovirus exposure and HLA in healthy donors. The sequence came from a woman between 18 and 29 years old in good health and CMV-seronegative. The rearrangement joins TRBV19 to TRBJ2-7; 10 bases agree with TRBD2. Material: PBMCs. The CDR3 DNA reads TGTGCTACAAATAAGGGACTAGCGTACGAGCAGTACTTC. Its translation is CATNKGLAYEQYF. The complete variable domain, with remaining parts taken from reference TRBV19 and TRBJ2-7, reads DGGITQSPKYLFRKEGQNVTLSCEQNLNHDAMYWYRQDPGQGLRLIYYSQIVNDFQKGDIAEGYSVSREKKESFPLTVTSAQKNPTAFYLCATNKGLAYEQYFGPGTRLTVT.